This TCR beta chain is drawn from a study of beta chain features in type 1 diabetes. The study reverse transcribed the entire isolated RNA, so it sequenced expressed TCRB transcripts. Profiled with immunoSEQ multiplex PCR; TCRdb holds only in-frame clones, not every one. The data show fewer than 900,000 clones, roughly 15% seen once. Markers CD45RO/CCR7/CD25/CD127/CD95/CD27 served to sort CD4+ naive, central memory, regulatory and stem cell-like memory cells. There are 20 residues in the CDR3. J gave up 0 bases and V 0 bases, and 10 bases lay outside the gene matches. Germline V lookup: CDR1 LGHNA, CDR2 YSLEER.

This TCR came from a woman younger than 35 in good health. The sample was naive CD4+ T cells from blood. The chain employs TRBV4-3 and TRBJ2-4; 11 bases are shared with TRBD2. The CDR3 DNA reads TGCGCCAGCAGCCAAGAGACTAGCGGGATGCCCCATTTAGCCAAAAACATTCAGTACTTC. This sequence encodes CASSQETSGMPHLAKNIQYF.